This TCR beta chain was observed in a study of T-cell reconstitution after alpha-beta-depleted transplantation in children. Overall study results and limits: Several patients had high TCRbeta diversity at day 60; it came from surviving recipient T cells and thymic progenitors.

This clonotype was seen a handful of times. Its specificity is not known. Unique molecular identifiers were incorporated into the prepared TCRbeta library. Each CDR3 protein gets one entry after TCRdb re-called the PCR reads with MiXCR. The table lists under 250,000 distinct CDR3 sequences, approximately 19% of them singletons, with 35% to 50% in the top ten. The CDR3 runs to 12 residues. The V gene end was trimmed by 11 bases and the J gene end by 5 bases; junction bases not matched to a gene: 4. Germline V gene data show CDR1 as SNHLY and CDR2 as FYNNEI. This receptor was obtained from a male patient between 2 and 10 years old who had a stem cell transplant for acute lymphoblastic leukemia, so the T cells may come from the graft donor. V usage is TRBV2 and J usage is TRBJ2-1; 9 bases are a match to TRBD1. Sequencing was performed on PBMCs, mostly from graft donor cells, taken 360 days after TCRalphabeta/CD19-depleted stem cell transplant. In DNA form, the CDR3 reads TGTGCCGGGAGGACAGGGGACAATGAGCAGTTCTTC. The encoded protein is CAGRTGDNEQFF. The variable domain in full, with the rest retrieved from reference TRBV2 and TRBJ2-1, is EPEVTQTPSHQVTQMGQEVILRCVPISNHLYFYWYRQILGQKVEFLVSFYNNEISEKSEIFDDQFSVERPDGSNFTLKIRSTKLEDSAMYFCAGRTGDNEQFFGPGTRLTVL.